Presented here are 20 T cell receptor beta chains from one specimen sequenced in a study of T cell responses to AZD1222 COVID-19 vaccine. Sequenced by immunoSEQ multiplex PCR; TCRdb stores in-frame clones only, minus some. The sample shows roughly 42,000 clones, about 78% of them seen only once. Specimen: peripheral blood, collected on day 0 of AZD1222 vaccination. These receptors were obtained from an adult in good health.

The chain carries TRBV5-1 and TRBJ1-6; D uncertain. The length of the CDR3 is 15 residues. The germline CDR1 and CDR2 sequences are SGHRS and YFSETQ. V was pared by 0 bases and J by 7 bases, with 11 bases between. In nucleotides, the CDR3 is TGCGCCAGCAGCTTGGTTGCGGGTGGAAATTCACCCCTCCACTTT. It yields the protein CASSLVAGGNSPLHF.

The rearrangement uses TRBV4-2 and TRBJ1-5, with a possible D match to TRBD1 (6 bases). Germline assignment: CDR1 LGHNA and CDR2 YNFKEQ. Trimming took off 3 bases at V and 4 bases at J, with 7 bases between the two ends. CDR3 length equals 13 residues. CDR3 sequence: CASSHRGNQPQHF. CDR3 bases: TGTGCCAGCAGCCACAGGGGAAATCAGCCCCAGCATTTT.

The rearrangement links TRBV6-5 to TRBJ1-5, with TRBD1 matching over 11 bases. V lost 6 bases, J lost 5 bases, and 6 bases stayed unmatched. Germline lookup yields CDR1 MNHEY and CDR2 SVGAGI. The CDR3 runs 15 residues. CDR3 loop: CASRAGQGVDQPQHF. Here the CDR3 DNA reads TGTGCCAGCAGGGCGGGACAGGGGGTTGATCAGCCCCAGCATTTT.

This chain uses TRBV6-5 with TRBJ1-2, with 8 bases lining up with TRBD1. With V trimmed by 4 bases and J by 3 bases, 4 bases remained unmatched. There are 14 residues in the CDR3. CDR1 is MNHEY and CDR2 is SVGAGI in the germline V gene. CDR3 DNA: TGTGCCAGCAGTTCTAACAGGGGGGACTATGGCTACACCTTC. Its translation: CASSSNRGDYGYTF.

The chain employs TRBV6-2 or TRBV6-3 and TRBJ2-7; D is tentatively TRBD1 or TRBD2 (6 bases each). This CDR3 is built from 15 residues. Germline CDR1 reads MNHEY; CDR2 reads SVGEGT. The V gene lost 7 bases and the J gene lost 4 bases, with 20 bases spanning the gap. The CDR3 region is CASTPGAGRAYEQYF. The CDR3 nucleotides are TGTGCCAGCACCCCGGGGGCCGGCAGGGCGTACGAGCAGTACTTC.

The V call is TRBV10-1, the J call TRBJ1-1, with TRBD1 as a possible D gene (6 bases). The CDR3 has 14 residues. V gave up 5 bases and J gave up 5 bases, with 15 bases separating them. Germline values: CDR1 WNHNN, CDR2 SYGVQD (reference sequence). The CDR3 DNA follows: TGCGCCAGCAGTAAACTAAAGGGGGAAACTGAAGCTTTCTTT. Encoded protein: CASSKLKGETEAFF.

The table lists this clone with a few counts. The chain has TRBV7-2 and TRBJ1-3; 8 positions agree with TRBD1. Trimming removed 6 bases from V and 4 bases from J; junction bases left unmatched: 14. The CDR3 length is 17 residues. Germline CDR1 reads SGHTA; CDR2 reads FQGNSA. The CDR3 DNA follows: TGTGCCAGCAGGCCCTACACAGGGGGAAGAGGCGGAAACACCATATATTTT. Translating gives CASRPYTGGRGGNTIYF.

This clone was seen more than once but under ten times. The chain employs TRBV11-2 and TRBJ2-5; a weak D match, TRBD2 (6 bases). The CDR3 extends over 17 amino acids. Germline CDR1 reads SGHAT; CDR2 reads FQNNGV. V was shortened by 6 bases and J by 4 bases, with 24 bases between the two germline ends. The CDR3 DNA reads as TGTGCCAGCAGTCGGGCGTCCGGGACTTTGAGGGGAGAGACCCAGTACTTC. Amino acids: CASSRASGTLRGETQYF. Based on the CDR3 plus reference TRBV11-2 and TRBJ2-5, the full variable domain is EAGVAQSPRYKIIEKRQSVAFWCNPISGHATLYWYQQILGQGPKLLIQFQNNGVVDDSQLPKDRFSAERLKGVDSTLKIQPAKLEDSAVYLCASSRASGTLRGETQYFGPGTRLLVL.

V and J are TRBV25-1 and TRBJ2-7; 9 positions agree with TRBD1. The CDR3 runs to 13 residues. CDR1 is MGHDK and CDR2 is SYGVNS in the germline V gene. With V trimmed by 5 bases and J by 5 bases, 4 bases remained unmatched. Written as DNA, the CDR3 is TGTGCCAGCAGTAGACAGGGGGTCAACGAGCAGTACTTC. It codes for CASSRQGVNEQYF.

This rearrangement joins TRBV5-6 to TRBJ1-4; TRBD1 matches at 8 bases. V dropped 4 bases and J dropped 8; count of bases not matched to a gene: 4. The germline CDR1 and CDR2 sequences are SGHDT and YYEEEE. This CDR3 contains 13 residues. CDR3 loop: CASSGAGGEKLFF. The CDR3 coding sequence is TGTGCCAGCAGCGGGGCAGGGGGCGAAAAACTGTTTTTT.

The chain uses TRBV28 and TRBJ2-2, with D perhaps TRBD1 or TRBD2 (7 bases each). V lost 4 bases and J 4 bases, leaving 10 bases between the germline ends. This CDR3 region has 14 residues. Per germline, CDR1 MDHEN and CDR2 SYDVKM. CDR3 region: CASSSGGGTGELFF. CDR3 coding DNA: TGTGCCAGCAGTTCAGGGGGGGGCACCGGGGAGCTGTTTTTT.

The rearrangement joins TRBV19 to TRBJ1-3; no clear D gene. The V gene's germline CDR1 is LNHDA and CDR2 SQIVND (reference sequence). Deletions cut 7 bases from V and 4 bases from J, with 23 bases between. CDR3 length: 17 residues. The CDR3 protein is CASTSTRWTLDGNTIYF. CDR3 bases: TGTGCCAGTACCTCTACTCGGTGGACCCTGGACGGAAACACCATATATTTT.

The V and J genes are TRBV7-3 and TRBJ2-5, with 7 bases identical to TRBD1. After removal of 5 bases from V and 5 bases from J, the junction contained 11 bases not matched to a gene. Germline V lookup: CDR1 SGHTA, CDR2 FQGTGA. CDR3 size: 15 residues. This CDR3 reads CASSLDRVEAETQYF. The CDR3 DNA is TGTGCCAGCAGCCTTGACAGGGTTGAGGCGGAGACCCAGTACTTC.

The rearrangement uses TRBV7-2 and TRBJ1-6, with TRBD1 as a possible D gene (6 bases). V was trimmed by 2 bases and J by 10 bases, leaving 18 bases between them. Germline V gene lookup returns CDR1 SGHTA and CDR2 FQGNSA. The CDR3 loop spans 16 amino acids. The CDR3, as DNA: TGTGCCAGCAGCTTAATGGATTGGGGGCGCGGATCACCCCTCCACTTT. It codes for CASSLMDWGRGSPLHF.

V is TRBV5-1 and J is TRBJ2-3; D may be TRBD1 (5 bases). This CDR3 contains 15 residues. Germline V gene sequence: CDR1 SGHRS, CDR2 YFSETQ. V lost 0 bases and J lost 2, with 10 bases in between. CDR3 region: CASSLDPDTTDTQYF. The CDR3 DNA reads TGCGCCAGCAGCTTGGACCCGGACACCACAGATACGCAGTATTTT.

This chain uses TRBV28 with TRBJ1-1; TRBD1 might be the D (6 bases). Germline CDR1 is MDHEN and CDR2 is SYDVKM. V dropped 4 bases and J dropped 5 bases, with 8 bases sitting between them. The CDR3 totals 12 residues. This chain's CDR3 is CASSYRVTEAFF. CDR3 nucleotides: TGTGCCAGCAGTTACAGGGTAACTGAAGCTTTCTTT.

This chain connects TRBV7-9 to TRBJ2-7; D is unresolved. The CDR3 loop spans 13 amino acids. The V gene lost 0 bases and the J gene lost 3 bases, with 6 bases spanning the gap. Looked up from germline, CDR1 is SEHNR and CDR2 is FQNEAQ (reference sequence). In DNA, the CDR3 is TGTGCCAGCAGCTTAGCGGGCAGCTACGAGCAGTACTTC. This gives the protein CASSLAGSYEQYF.

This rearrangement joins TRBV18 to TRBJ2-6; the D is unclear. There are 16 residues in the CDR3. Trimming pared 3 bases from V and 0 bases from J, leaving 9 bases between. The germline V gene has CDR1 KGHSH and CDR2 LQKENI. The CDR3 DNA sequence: TGTGCCAGCTCACCTGACACCCTCTCTGGGGCCAACGTCCTGACTTTC. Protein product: CASSPDTLSGANVLTF.

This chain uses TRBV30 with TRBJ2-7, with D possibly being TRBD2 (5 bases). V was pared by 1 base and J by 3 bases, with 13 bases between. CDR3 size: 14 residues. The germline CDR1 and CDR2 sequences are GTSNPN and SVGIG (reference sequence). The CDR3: CAWSGPPRGYEQYF. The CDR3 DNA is TGTGCCTGGAGTGGGCCGCCTCGGGGCTACGAGCAGTACTTC.

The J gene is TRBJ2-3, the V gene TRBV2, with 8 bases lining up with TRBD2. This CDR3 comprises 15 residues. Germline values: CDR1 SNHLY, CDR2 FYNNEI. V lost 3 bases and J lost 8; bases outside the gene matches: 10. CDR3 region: CASSESRGGRGTQYF. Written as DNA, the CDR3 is TGTGCCAGCAGTGAGAGTCGGGGGGGCCGTGGTACGCAGTATTTT.